The source of this T cell receptor (beta chain) is a study of CD8+ T cells in alopecia areata. As for the study in general: Patients in the study were on tofacitinib for 6 to 18 months, then off it for 6 months. Affected scalp percentage gauged treated patients' severity.

Treatment here: oral pan-JAK inhibitor, 5-10 mg twice daily. Both peripheral blood and punch biopsies of lesional scalp skin were obtained from patients who had alopecia areata. The sequencing template was cDNA reverse transcribed from extracted RNA. Assay used: immunoSEQ multiplex PCR; TCRdb lists only in-frame clones, some missing. The table has about 180,000 clones, about 47% seen once. Study findings and constraints: Amid tofacitinib therapy, many expanded lesional clones stayed present in scalp and blood.

Note on this clone: Its antigen is unknown.

CDR1 is MGHRA, CDR2 YSYEKL, per germline. CDR3 length equals 15 residues. Deletions cut 0 bases from V and 0 bases from J, with 9 bases between. The gene calls are TRBV4-1 and TRBJ2-7, with D unclear. The material was CD8+ T cells sorted from blood, obtained around week 53, from a patient treated with tofacitinib. The sequence came from a human donor with alopecia areata. DNA for the CDR3: TGCGCCAGCAGCCAAGAGGGCGGAACCTCCTACGAGCAGTACTTC. It encodes CASSQEGGTSYEQYF.